This TCR beta chain originates from a study of cytomegalovirus exposure and HLA in healthy donors. CDR3 size: 19 residues. Germline lookup yields CDR1 SGDLS and CDR2 YYNGEE. V gave up 2 bases and J gave up 5 bases; unmatched junction bases: 18. Study-wide points: Presence/absence analyses rested on an assumption that sequencing depth was roughly uniform across donors. Reported findings show TCR beta sequences accurately forecast HLA-A and HLA-B alleles in most subjects. A later analysis found common viral pathogens apparently linked to several of the most significant clusters. In an earlier analysis, about 87% or about 30%: the productive usage of most TCR beta V segments.

As concerns this clone: Antigen specificity is unknown.

Amplification used 60 Vbeta primers and 13 Jbeta primers. Sequenced by immunoSEQ multiplex PCR; TCRdb stores in-frame clones only, minus some. The sample yields 80,000 to 100,000 clones, more than 60% seen once. The sequence came from a middle-aged man in good health and CMV-seronegative. Sequencing was carried out using PBMCs. V gene TRBV9 combines with J gene TRBJ2-2; 7 bases match TRBD1. The CDR3 is CASSVRDSFPYGGTGELFF. In DNA, the CDR3 is TGTGCCAGCAGCGTCCGGGACAGCTTTCCTTACGGAGGTACCGGGGAGCTGTTTTTT.